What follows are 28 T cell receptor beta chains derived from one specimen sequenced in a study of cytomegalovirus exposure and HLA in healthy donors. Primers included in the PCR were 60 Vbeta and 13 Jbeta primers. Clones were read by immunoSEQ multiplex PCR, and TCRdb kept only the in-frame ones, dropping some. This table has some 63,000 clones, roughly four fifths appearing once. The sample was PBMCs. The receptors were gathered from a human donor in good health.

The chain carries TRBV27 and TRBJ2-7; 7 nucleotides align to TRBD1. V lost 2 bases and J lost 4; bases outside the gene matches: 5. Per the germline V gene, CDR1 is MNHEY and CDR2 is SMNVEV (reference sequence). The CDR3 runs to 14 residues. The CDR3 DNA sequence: TGTGCCAGCAGTTTAGAGGGCAGGGGGTACGAGCAGTACTTC. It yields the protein CASSLEGRGYEQYF.

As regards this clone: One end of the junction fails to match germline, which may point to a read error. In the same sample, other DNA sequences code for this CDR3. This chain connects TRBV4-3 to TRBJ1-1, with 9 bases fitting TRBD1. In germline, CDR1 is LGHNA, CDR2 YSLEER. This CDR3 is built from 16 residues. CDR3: CASSQDPTGGNTEAFF. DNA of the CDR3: TGCGCCAGTAGCCAAGATCCGACAGGGGGGAACACTGAAGCTTTCTTT.

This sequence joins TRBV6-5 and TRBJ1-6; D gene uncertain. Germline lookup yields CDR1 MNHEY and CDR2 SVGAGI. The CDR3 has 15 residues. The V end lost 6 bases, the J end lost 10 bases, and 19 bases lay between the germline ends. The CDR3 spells CASSRPPGPESPLHF. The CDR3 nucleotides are TGTGCCAGCAGCCGCCCACCGGGTCCGGAATCACCCCTCCACTTT.

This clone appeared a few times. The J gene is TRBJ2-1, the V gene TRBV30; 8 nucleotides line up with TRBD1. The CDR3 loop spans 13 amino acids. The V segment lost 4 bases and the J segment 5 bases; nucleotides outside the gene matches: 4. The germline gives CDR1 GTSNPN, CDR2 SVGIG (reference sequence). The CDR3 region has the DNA TGTGCCTGGAACCCGGACAGGGACAATGAGCAGTTCTTC. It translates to CAWNPDRDNEQFF. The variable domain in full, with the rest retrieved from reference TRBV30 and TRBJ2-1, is SQTIHQWPATLVQPVGSPLSLECTVEGTSNPNLYWYRQAAGRGLQLLFYSVGIGQISSEVPQNLSASRPQDRQFILSSKKLLLSDSGFYLCAWNPDRDNEQFFGPGTRLTVL.

The CDR3 region has the DNA TGTGCCTGGAGTGTACCGGGGGATGAGCAGTTCTTC. Translation gives CAWSVPGDEQFF. This chain connects TRBV30 to TRBJ2-1; TRBD2 is a possible D gene (6 bases). Per the germline V gene, CDR1 is GTSNPN and CDR2 is SVGIG (reference sequence). V was shortened by 0 bases and J by 8 bases, with 8 bases between the two germline ends. The CDR3 spans 12 residues.

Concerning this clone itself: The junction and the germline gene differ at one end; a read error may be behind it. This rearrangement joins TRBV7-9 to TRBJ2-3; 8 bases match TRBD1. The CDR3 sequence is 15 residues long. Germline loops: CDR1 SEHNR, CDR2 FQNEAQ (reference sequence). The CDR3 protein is CSSSIQGVQADTQYF. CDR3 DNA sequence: TGTTCCAGCAGCATACAGGGGGTACAGGCAGATACGCAGTATTTT.

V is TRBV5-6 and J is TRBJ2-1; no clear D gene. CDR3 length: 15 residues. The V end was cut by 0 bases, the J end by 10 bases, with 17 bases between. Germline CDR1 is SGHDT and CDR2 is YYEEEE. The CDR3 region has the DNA TGTGCCAGCAGCTTGGTATACGAGCGCCAAACAGAGCAGTTCTTC. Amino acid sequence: CASSLVYERQTEQFF.

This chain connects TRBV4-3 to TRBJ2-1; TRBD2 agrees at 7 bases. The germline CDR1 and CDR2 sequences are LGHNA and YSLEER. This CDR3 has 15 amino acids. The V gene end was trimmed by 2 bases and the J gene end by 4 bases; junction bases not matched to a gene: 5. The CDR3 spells CASSQTLAEYNEQFF. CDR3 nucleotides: TGCGCCAGCAGCCAAACGCTAGCGGAATACAATGAGCAGTTCTTC.

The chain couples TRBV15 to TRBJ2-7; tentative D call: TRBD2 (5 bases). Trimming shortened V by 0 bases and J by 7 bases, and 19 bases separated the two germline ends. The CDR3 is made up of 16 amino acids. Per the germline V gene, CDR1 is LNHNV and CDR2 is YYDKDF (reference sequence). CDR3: CATSREEREFMREQYF. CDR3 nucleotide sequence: TGTGCCACCAGCAGAGAGGAAAGGGAGTTTATGAGGGAGCAGTACTTC.

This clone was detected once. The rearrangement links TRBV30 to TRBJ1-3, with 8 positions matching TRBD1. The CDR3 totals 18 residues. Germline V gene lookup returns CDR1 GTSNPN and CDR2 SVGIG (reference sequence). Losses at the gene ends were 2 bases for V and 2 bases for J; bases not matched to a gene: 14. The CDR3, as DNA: TGTGCCTGGAGTAGATTTTTAGGGACAGGTCGTACTGGAAACACCATATATTTT. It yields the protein CAWSRFLGTGRTGNTIYF.

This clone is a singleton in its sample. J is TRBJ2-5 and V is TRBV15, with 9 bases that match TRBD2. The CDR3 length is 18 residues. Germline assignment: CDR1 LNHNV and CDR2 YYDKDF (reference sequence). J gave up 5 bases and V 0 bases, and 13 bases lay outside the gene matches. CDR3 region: CATSRDFVLAGLGETQYF. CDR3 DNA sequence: TGTGCCACCAGCAGAGATTTTGTCCTAGCGGGACTCGGGGAGACCCAGTACTTC.

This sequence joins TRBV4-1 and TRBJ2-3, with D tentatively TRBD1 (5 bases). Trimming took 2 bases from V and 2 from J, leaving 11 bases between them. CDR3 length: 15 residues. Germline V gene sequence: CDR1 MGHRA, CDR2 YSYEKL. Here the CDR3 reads CASSQLTVLTDTQYF. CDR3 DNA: TGCGCCAGCAGCCAATTGACAGTCCTCACAGATACGCAGTATTTT.

The CDR3 coding sequence is TGTGCCAGCAGCTCCCACGGGGGGGACTATGGCTACACCTTC. It specifies CASSSHGGDYGYTF. J is TRBJ1-2 and V is TRBV7-8, with TRBD1 as a possible D gene (5 bases). The CDR3 totals 14 residues. CDR1 and CDR2 from the germline V gene are SGHVS and FQNEAQ. Between the trimmed V and J ends, which lost 4 bases and 3 bases, there was a span of 12 bases.

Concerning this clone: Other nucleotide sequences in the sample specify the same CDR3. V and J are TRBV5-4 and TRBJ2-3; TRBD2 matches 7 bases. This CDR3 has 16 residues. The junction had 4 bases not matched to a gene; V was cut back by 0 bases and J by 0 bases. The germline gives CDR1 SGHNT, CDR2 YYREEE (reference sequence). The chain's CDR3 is CASSLGAGVSTDTQYF. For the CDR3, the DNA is TGTGCCAGCAGCTTGGGCGCGGGGGTTAGCACAGATACGCAGTATTTT. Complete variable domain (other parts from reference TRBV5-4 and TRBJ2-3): ETGVTQSPTHLIKTRGQQVTLRCSSQSGHNTVSWYQQALGQGPQFIFQYYREEENGRGNFPPRFSGLQFPNYSSELNVNALELDDSALYLCASSLGAGVSTDTQYFGPGTRLTVL.

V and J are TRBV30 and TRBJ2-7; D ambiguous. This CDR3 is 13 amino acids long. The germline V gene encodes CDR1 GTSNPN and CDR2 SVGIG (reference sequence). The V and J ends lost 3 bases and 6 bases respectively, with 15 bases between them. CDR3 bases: TGTGCCTGGAGATTGCAGGCTCACTCCGAGCAGTACTTC. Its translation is CAWRLQAHSEQYF.

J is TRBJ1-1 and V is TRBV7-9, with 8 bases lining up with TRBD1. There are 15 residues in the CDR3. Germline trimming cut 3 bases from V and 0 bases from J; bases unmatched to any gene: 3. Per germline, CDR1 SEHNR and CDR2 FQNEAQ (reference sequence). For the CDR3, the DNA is TGTGCCAGCAGCTTGTTGGGACAGGTGAACACTGAAGCTTTCTTT. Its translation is CASSLLGQVNTEAFF.

In DNA, the CDR3 is TGTGCCAGCAGCCAGACATTTTACGAGCAGTACTTC. It yields the protein CASSQTFYEQYF. The chain recombines TRBV5-5 with TRBJ2-7; D not certain. Germline V CDR1 and CDR2: SGHKS, YYEKEE (reference sequence). The V and J ends lost 4 bases and 4 bases respectively, with 9 bases between them. The CDR3 runs to 12 residues.

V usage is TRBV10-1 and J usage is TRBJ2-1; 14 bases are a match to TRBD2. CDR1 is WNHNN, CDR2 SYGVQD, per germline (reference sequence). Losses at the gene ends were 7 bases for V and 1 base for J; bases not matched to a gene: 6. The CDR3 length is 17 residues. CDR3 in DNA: TGCGCCAGCAAACGGACTAGCGGGGGGCAATCCTACAATGAGCAGTTCTTC. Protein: CASKRTSGGQSYNEQFF.

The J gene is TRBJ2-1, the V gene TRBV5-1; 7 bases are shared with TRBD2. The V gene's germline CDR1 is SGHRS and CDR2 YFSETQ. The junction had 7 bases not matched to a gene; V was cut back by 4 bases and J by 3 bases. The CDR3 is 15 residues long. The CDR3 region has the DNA TGCGCCAGCAGCCGGGAGGCGGGGCACTACAATGAGCAGTTCTTC. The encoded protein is CASSREAGHYNEQFF.

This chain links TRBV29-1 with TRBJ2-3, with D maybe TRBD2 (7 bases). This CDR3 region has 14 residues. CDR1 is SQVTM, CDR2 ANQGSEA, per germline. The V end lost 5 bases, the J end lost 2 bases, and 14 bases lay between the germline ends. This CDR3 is CSVTRGQNTDTQYF. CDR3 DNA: TGCAGCGTTACGCGGGGGCAGAACACAGATACGCAGTATTTT.

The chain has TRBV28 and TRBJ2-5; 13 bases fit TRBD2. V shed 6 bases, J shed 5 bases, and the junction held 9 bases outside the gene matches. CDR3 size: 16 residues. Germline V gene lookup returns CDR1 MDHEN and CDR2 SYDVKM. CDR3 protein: CASSPELAGGRETQYF. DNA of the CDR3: TGTGCCAGCAGCCCAGAACTAGCGGGAGGGAGGGAGACCCAGTACTTC.

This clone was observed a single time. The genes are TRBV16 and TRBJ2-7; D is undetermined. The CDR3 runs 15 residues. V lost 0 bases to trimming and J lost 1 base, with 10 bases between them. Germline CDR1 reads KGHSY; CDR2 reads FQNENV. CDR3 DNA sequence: TGTGCCAGCAGCCAATCTGGCACCCCATCCTACGAGCAGTACTTC. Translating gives CASSQSGTPSYEQYF.

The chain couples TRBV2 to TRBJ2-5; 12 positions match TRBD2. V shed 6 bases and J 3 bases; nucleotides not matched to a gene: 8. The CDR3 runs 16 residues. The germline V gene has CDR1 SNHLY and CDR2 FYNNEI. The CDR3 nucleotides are TGTGCCAGCAGGAGACTAGCGGGAGAGGGGGAAGAGACCCAGTACTTC. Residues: CASRRLAGEGEETQYF.

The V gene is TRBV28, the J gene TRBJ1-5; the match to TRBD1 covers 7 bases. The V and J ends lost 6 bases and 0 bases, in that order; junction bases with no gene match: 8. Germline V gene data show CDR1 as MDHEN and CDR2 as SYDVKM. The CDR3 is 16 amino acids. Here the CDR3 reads CASRPPDRFSNQPQHF. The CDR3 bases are TGTGCCAGCAGACCCCCGGACAGGTTTAGCAATCAGCCCCAGCATTTT.

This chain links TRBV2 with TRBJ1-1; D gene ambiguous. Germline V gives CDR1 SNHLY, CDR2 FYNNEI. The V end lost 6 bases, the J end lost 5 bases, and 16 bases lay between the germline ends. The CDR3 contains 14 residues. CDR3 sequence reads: CASRQDPGGTEAFF. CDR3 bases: TGTGCCAGCAGGCAGGACCCGGGAGGGACTGAAGCTTTCTTT.

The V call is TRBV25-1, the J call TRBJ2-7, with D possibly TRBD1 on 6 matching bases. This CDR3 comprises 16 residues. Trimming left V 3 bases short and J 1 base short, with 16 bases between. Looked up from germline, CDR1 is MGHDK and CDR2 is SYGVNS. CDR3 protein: CASSEATLTGSYEQYF. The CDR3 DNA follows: TGTGCCAGCAGTGAGGCAACTTTGACAGGTTCCTACGAGCAGTACTTC.

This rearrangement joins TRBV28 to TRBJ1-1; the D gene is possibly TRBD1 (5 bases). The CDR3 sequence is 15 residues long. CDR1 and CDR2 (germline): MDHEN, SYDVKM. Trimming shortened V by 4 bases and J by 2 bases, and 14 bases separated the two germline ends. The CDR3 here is CASSSETDLNTEAFF. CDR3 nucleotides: TGTGCCAGCAGTTCAGAGACAGATCTTAACACTGAAGCTTTCTTT.

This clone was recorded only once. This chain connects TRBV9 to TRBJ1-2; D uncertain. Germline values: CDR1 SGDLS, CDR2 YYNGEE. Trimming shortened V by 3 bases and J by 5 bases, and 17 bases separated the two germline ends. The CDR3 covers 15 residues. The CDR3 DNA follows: TGTGCCAGCAGCGCAAAGAGGGAAGAGCGATATGGCTACACCTTC. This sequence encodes CASSAKREERYGYTF.